This passage covers 8 T cell receptor beta chains from one sample sequenced in a study of cytomegalovirus exposure and HLA in healthy donors. Amplification used 60 Vbeta primers and 13 Jbeta primers. The data were produced by immunoSEQ multiplex PCR, yet TCRdb's version contains in-frame clones alone and is incomplete. The sample carries around 87,000 clones, around three quarters recorded once. Sequenced sample: PBMCs. These receptors came from a man aged 35 to 55 in good health and CMV-seronegative.

The table lists this clone with a few counts. The chain has TRBV4-3 and TRBJ2-7, with D tentatively TRBD2 (5 bases). CDR3 length: 14 amino acids. Trimming shortened V by 3 bases and J by 4 bases, and 13 bases separated the two germline ends. CDR1 LGHNA and CDR2 YSLEER come from the germline V gene. The CDR3: CASSQERVSYEQYF. The CDR3 DNA reads TGCGCCAGCAGCCAGGAGAGGGTTTCTTACGAGCAGTACTTC.

V usage is TRBV5-1 and J usage is TRBJ2-2; tentative D call: TRBD2 (6 bases). The CDR3 loop spans 16 amino acids. V was clipped by 7 bases and J by 0 bases, with 16 bases between them. Germline V gene sequence: CDR1 SGHRS, CDR2 YFSETQ. CDR3 amino acids: CASSLVAGSNTGELFF. CDR3 bases: TGCGCCAGCTCCCTGGTGGCGGGATCGAACACCGGGGAGCTGTTTTTT.

The chain employs TRBV29-1 and TRBJ2-7, with TRBD2 as a possible D gene (5 bases). The V gene lost 7 bases and the J gene lost 6 bases, with 25 bases spanning the gap. CDR3 length: 15 residues. CDR1 and CDR2 from the germline V gene are SQVTM and ANQGSEA. The CDR3 loop is CSAKGRGYREGEQYF. CDR3 bases: TGCAGCGCAAAGGGTCGGGGTTATCGGGAAGGCGAGCAGTACTTC.

This sequence joins TRBV6-4 and TRBJ2-3; D unresolved. Trimming took off 3 bases at V and 2 bases at J, with 12 bases between the two ends. The CDR3 extends over 15 amino acids. Germline CDR1 is MRHNA and CDR2 is SNTAGT. The CDR3 is CASSETISNTDTQYF. The CDR3 nucleotides are TGTGCCAGCAGTGAAACCATAAGCAACACAGATACGCAGTATTTT.

This chain links TRBV5-1 with TRBJ2-5; D may be TRBD2 (6 bases). In germline, CDR1 is SGHRS, CDR2 YFSETQ. V lost 4 bases to trimming and J lost 4 bases, with 11 bases between them. CDR3 size: 13 residues. In DNA, the CDR3 is TGCGCCAGCAGCCTGGGAGGTGGAGAGACCCAGTACTTC. This sequence encodes CASSLGGGETQYF.

CDR3 sequence (DNA): TGCAGTGCTCCCCAGATCACGCAGTATTTT. This encodes CSAPQITQYF. This chain connects TRBV20-1 to TRBJ2-3; D not certain. Trimming cost V 5 bases and J 9 bases, with 9 bases left between them. CDR1 is DFQATT, CDR2 SNEGSKA, per germline (reference sequence). This CDR3 region has 10 residues.

The chain has TRBV10-3 and TRBJ1-1; D is uncertain. The CDR3 length is 14 residues. The germline V gene encodes CDR1 ENHRY and CDR2 SYGVKD. Trimming removed 6 bases from V and 3 bases from J, with 14 bases in between. Here the CDR3 reads CAISANGGDTEAFF. The DNA of the CDR3 is TGTGCCATCAGCGCAAACGGCGGGGACACTGAAGCTTTCTTT.

This clone showed up just once. The chain is built from TRBV6-1 and TRBJ2-7; TRBD1 agrees at 8 bases. With V trimmed by 9 bases and J by 4 bases, 8 bases remained unmatched. The CDR3 runs to 13 residues. The germline V gene has CDR1 MNHNS and CDR2 SASEGT. Written as DNA, the CDR3 is TGTGCCAGTGGACAGGGTGGTTGGTACGAGCAGTACTTC. Protein sequence: CASGQGGWYEQYF.